This T cell receptor beta chain was captured by sequencing in a study of OX40 agonist ivuxolimab in advanced cancers. Across the study: Hepatocellular carcinoma, melanoma, renal cell or head and neck cancer occurred in dose-escalation patients.

Sequencing was performed with immunoSEQ multiplex PCR; in TCRdb, only in-frame clones are kept and a portion is missing. The data contain 80,000 to 100,000 clones, less than 95% of them singletons. Study results and caveats: Compared with CD4+, CD8+ T cells on average had more expanded clones. In the 0.1-3.0 mg/kg groups, partial responders showed among the lowest expansion.

Concerning this clone itself: Antigen specificity is unknown.

Sampling times: baseline, cycle 4 day 1, cycle 7 day 1. This CDR3 is 16 amino acids long. The starting material was CD4+ or CD8+ T cells sorted from blood, obtained in a trial of the OX40 agonist ivuxolimab. The chain is built from TRBV21-1 and TRBJ2-1. TRBV21-1 is a listed pseudogene. The sequence came from an adult with an advanced solid tumor such as melanoma, head and neck, liver or kidney cancer. CDR3 nucleotide sequence: TGTGCCAGCAGCAAAGGTTTCGGACGTTCCTACAATGAGCAGTTCTTC. Amino acid sequence: CASSKGFGRSYNEQFF.